This note documents a single TCR beta chain sequence. Sequencing used immunoSEQ multiplex PCR; TCRdb keeps in-frame clones, though not all of them. The sample has about 100,000 clones; around 87% are singletons. This sample stems from a study of T cell responses to AZD1222 COVID-19 vaccine. The trim removed 5 bases at V and 7 bases at J, leaving 14 bases unmatched. This CDR3 spans 17 amino acids. CDR1 MDHEN and CDR2 SYDVKM come from the germline V gene. The TCR comes from an adult in good health. Sequencing used peripheral blood, obtained on day 0 of AZD1222 vaccination. The rearrangement links TRBV28 to TRBJ1-3, with 10 bases matching TRBD1. CDR3 region: CASSPPFGTGVRNTIYF. The CDR3 DNA follows: TGTGCCAGCAGTCCCCCTTTTGGGACAGGGGTGAGGAACACCATATATTTT. The variable domain in full, completed from reference TRBV28 and TRBJ1-3, reads DVKVTQSSRYLVKRTGEKVFLECVQDMDHENMFWYRQDPGLGLRLIYFSYDVKMKEKGDIPEGYSVSREKKERFSLILESASTNQTSMYLCASSPPFGTGVRNTIYFGEGSWLTVV.